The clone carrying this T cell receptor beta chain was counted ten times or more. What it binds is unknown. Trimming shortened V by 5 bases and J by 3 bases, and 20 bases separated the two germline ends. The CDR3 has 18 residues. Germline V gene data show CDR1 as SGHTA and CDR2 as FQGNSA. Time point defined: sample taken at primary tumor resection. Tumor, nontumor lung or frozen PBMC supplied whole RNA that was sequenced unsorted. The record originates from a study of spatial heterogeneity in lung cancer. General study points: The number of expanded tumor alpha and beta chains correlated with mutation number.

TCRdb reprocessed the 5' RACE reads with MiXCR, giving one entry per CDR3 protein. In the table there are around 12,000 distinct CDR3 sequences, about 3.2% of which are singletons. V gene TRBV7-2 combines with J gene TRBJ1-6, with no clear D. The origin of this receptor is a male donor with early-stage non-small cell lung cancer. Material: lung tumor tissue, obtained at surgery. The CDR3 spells CASSPRTGLTVYNSPLHF. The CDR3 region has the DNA TGTGCCAGCAGCCCCCGAACGGGCCTTACCGTCTATAATTCACCCCTCCACTTT.